This entry lists 9 T cell receptor beta chains sequenced from one sample in a study of T cell changes during pregnancy in multiple sclerosis. Libraries were prepared by immunoSEQ multiplex PCR; TCRdb keeps only in-frame clonotypes and omits some of them. Counted here are approximately 40,000 clones, about nine tenths occurring once; the ten biggest clones make up around 0.52%. Sequencing was performed on CD4+ T cells from peripheral blood mononuclear cells, taken in the third trimester of pregnancy. Every receptor here comes from a female donor with multiple sclerosis, enrolled in a pregnancy study.

The rearrangement uses TRBV7-3 and TRBJ1-1; D is unresolved. Germline values: CDR1 SGHTA, CDR2 FQGTGA. This CDR3 contains 12 residues. V gave up 2 bases and J gave up 7 bases, with 8 bases separating them. This CDR3 is CASSLGGSEAFF. CDR3 in DNA: TGTGCCAGCAGCTTAGGTGGCAGTGAAGCTTTCTTT.

The chain is built from TRBV19 and TRBJ1-5; tentatively, D is TRBD1 (6 bases). V gave up 5 bases and J gave up 0 bases, with 11 bases separating them. The germline gives CDR1 LNHDA, CDR2 SQIVND (reference sequence). The CDR3 is made up of 15 amino acids. The CDR3 is CASSRQGNSNQPQHF. The CDR3 nucleotides are TGTGCCAGTAGTCGGCAGGGGAATAGCAATCAGCCCCAGCATTTT.

V and J are TRBV7-8 and TRBJ1-4; TRBD1 is a possible D gene (5 bases). CDR3 length: 17 amino acids. Germline V gene lookup returns CDR1 SGHVS and CDR2 FQNEAQ. Trimming pared 1 base from V and 8 bases from J, leaving 20 bases between. The CDR3 nucleotides are TGTGCCAGCAGCTTAGGGACGGGGGGGAATATAAGGGAAAAACTGTTTTTT. Translated: CASSLGTGGNIREKLFF.

This chain links TRBV19 with TRBJ2-1; 12 bases map to TRBD2. Per germline, CDR1 LNHDA and CDR2 SQIVND (reference sequence). J was trimmed by 4 bases and V by 6 bases; bases with no gene match: 4. CDR3 length: 15 amino acids. CDR3 amino acids: CASRRGLAGYNEQFF. The CDR3 DNA follows: TGTGCCAGTAGGAGGGGACTAGCGGGTTACAATGAGCAGTTCTTC.

The chain links TRBV29-1 to TRBJ2-1; 8 positions agree with TRBD2. Germline V lookup: CDR1 SQVTM, CDR2 ANQGSEA. The V segment lost 7 bases and the J segment 5 bases; nucleotides outside the gene matches: 10. The length of the CDR3 is 14 residues. CDR3 residues: CSAGGASAHNEQFF. The CDR3 DNA follows: TGCAGCGCCGGGGGGGCTAGCGCGCACAATGAGCAGTTCTTC.

The genes are TRBV27 and TRBJ1-5, with TRBD1 as a possible D gene (5 bases). The germline gives CDR1 MNHEY, CDR2 SMNVEV (reference sequence). CDR3 length equals 13 residues. Trimming took 3 bases from V and 6 from J, leaving 9 bases between them. The CDR3 DNA sequence: TGTGCCAGCAGTTTGTCAGGGCGTCAGCCCCAGCATTTT. Protein: CASSLSGRQPQHF.

V and J are TRBV14 and TRBJ1-4; tentatively, D is TRBD1 (6 bases). The length of the CDR3 is 16 residues. V lost 4 bases and J lost 6, with 18 bases in between. Germline values: CDR1 SGHDN, CDR2 FVKESK. As DNA, the CDR3 is TGTGCCAGCAGCCCCCCAGGGGCGACAGATTATGAAAAACTGTTTTTT. Residues: CASSPPGATDYEKLFF.

The V and J genes are TRBV5-1 and TRBJ2-3; the D gene is possibly TRBD2 (5 bases). Germline V gives CDR1 SGHRS, CDR2 YFSETQ. There are 16 residues in the CDR3. Between the trimmed V and J ends, which lost 0 bases and 0 bases, there was a span of 11 bases. CDR3 sequence (DNA): TGCGCCAGCAGCTTGGTAGGCGGGCTTAGCACAGATACGCAGTATTTT. This encodes CASSLVGGLSTDTQYF.

The V gene is TRBV9, the J gene TRBJ2-7, with unresolved D. The germline V gene has CDR1 SGDLS and CDR2 YYNGEE. This CDR3 is built from 13 residues. With 2 bases removed from V and 0 bases from J, the gap between germline ends came to 6 bases. CDR3 nucleotides: TGTGCCAGCAGCGTCTCGGTCTCCTACGAGCAGTACTTC. This sequence encodes CASSVSVSYEQYF.